This T cell receptor (beta chain) was documented in a study of blood T cell repertoires in COVID-19. Study overall: The samples span acute and convalescent COVID-19 from the United States, Italy and Spain. T cells, B-cell-depleted T cells, or PBMCs provided the cDNA or gDNA that served as material.

This CDR3 is built from 11 residues. V lost 4 bases to trimming and J lost 8 bases, with 8 bases between them. Germline V gene data show CDR1 as SQVTM and CDR2 as ANQGSEA. The authors' processing: Nucleated cell counts were estimated from reference gene primer amplification. Produced via immunoSEQ multiplex PCR; TCRdb's table is partial and in-frame only. Clone size and V and J calls were adopted from that table, with D and trimming inferred from the DNA. Of approximately 250,000 clones listed, about 86% were seen once; the top ten hold about 3.6%. V is TRBV29-1 and J is TRBJ1-4, with no clear D. The sample taken for sequencing was peripheral blood. This TCR was recovered from a young man with active or convalescent COVID-19. Here the CDR3 reads CSVVRREKLFF. DNA for the CDR3: TGCAGCGTTGTACGGAGAGAAAAACTGTTTTTT.